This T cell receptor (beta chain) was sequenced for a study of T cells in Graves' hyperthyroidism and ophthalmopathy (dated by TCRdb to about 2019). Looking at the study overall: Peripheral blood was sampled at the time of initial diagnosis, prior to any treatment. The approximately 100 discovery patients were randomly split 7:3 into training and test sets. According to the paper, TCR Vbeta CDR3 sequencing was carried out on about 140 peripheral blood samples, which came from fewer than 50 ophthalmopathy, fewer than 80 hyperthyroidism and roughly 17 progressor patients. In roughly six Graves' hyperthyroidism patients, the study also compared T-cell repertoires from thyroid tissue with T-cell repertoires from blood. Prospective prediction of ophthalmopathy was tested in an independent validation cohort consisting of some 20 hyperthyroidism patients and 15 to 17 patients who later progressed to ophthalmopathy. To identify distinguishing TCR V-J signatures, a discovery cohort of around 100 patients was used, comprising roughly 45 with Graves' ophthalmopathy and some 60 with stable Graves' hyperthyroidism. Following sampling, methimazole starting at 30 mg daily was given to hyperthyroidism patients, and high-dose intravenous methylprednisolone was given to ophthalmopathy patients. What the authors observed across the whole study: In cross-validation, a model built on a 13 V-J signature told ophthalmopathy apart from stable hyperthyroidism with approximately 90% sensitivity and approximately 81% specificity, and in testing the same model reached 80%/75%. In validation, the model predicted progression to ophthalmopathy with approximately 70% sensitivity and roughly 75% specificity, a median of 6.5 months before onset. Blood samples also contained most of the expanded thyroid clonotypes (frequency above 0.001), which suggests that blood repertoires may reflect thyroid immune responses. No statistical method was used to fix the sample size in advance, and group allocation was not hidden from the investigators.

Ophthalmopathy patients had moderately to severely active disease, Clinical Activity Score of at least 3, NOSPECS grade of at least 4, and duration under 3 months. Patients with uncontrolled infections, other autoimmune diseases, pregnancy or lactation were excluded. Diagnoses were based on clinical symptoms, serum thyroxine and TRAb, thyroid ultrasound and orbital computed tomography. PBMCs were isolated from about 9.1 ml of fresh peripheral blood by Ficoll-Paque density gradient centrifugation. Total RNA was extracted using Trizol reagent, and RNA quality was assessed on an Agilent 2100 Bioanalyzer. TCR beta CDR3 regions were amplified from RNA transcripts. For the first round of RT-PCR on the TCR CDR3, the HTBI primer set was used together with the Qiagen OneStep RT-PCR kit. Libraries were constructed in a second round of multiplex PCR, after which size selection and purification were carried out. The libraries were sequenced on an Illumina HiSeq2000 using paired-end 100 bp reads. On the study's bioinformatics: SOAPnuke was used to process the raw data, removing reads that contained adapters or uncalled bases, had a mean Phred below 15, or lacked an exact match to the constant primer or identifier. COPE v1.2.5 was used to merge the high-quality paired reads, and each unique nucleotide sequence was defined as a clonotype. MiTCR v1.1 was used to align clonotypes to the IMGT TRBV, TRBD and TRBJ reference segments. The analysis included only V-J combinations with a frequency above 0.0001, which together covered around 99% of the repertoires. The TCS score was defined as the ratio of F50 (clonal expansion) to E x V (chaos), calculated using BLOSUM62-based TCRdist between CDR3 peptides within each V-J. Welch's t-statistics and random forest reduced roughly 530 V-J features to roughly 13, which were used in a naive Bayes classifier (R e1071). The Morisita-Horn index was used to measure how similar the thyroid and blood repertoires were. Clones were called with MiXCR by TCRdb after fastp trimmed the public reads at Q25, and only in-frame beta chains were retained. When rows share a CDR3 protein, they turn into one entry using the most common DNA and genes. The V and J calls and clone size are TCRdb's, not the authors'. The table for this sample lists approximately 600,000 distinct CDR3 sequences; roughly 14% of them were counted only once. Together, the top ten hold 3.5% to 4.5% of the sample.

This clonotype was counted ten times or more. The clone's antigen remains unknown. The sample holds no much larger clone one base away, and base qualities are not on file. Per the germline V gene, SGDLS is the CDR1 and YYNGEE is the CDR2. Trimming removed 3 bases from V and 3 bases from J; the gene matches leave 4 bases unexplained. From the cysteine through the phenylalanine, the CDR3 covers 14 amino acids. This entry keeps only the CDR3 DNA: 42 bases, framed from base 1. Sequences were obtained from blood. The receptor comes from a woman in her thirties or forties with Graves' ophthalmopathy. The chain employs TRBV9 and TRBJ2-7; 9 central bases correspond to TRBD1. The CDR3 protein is CASSAGDRVYEQYF. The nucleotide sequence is TGTGCCAGCAGCGCAGGGGACAGGGTCTACGAGCAGTACTTC.